A single sample gave rise to the 18 T cell receptor beta chains below, sequenced in a study of Ad26.COV2.S vaccination and SARS-CoV-2 variants. The repertoire was sequenced with immunoSEQ multiplex PCR; TCRdb's copy has only in-frame clones and lacks some. This sample has a few hundred thousand clones; roughly 90% occur once, and the top ten carry less than 2%. Indicated treatment: 15 to 20 received Ad26.COV2.S at low or high dose, single or two shots; roughly 5 received placebo; per-sample allocation not given. All samples were drawn on day 63, counting from the first vaccine or placebo injection. The source material was peripheral blood, sampled in a trial of Ad26.COV2.S vaccine versus placebo. The receptors here all came from a person between 18 and 65 years old who received the Ad26.COV2.S COVID-19 vaccine or a placebo.

The V and J genes are TRBV6-2 or TRBV6-3 and TRBJ2-7; D ambiguous. The V gene lost 2 bases and the J gene lost 7 bases, with 6 bases spanning the gap. The CDR3 contains 11 residues. Per the germline V gene, CDR1 is MNHEY and CDR2 is SVGEGT. The CDR3 DNA is TGTGCCAGCAGTTACCGCGGTGAGCAGTACTTC. This sequence encodes CASSYRGEQYF.

V gene TRBV7-2 combines with J gene TRBJ1-1; D is undetermined. CDR3 size: 14 residues. In germline, CDR1 is SGHTA, CDR2 FQGNSA. V lost 5 bases and J 0 bases, leaving 10 bases between the germline ends. CDR3 amino acids: CASSRSTVNTEAFF. The DNA for the CDR3 is TGTGCCAGCAGCCGCAGCACTGTGAACACTGAAGCTTTCTTT.

The chain employs TRBV2 and TRBJ2-6, with D tentatively TRBD1 (6 bases). Between the trimmed V and J ends, which lost 4 bases and 2 bases, there was a span of 15 bases. This CDR3 has 17 residues. Germline CDR1 reads SNHLY; CDR2 reads FYNNEI. The CDR3 nucleotides are TGTGCCAGCAGTGTAGTGACAGGTACTCCTGGGGCCAACGTCCTGACTTTC. It is translated as CASSVVTGTPGANVLTF.

The CDR3 here is CAWSTHVWTVNTEAFF. The DNA of the CDR3 is TGTGCCTGGAGTACCCACGTCTGGACAGTGAACACTGAAGCTTTCTTT. J is TRBJ1-1 and V is TRBV30; D perhaps matches TRBD1 (6 bases). With 2 bases removed from V and 0 bases from J, the gap between germline ends came to 16 bases. This CDR3 spans 16 amino acids. From germline, CDR1 is GTSNPN and CDR2 SVGIG (reference sequence).

The J gene is TRBJ1-6, the V gene TRBV7-8; 7 bases line up with TRBD1. CDR3 length equals 17 residues. Germline V lookup: CDR1 SGHVS, CDR2 FQNEAQ. V trimming: 1 base; J trimming: 7 bases; junction bases outside the gene matches: 10. The CDR3, as DNA: TGTGCCAGCAGCTTAGTCGAGTATAACAGGGGAAATTCACCCCTCCACTTT. It specifies CASSLVEYNRGNSPLHF.

J is TRBJ2-7 and V is TRBV4-3, with TRBD1 matching over 9 bases. Germline V CDR1 and CDR2: LGHNA, YSLEER. V shed 2 bases and J 4 bases; nucleotides not matched to a gene: 12. The CDR3 has 17 residues. The DNA for the CDR3 is TGCGCCAGCAGCCAAACCCAACTACAGGGGGCAGCGTACGAGCAGTACTTC. This codes for CASSQTQLQGAAYEQYF.

The chain joins TRBV7-2 to TRBJ1-1; D is unresolved. V was shortened by 4 bases and J by 1 base, with 10 bases between the two germline ends. CDR3 length equals 14 residues. CDR1 and CDR2 (germline): SGHTA, FQGNSA. This CDR3 is CASSWNTGNTEAFF. CDR3 in DNA: TGTGCCAGCAGCTGGAACACGGGGAACACTGAAGCTTTCTTT. Full variable domain (missing parts from reference TRBV7-2 and TRBJ1-1): GAGVSQSPSNKVTEKGKDVELRCDPISGHTALYWYRQSLGQGLEFLIYFQGNSAPDKSGLPSDRFSAERTGGSVSTLTIQRTQQEDSAVYLCASSWNTGNTEAFFGQGTRLTVV.

The V gene is TRBV29-1, the J gene TRBJ2-2; D gene unclear. Trimming stripped 4 bases from V and 6 bases from J, with 9 bases between. The V gene's germline CDR1 is SQVTM and CDR2 ANQGSEA. The CDR3 sequence is 12 residues long. The CDR3 is CSVAAVAGELFF. The CDR3 nucleotides are TGCAGCGTTGCGGCCGTAGCCGGGGAGCTGTTTTTT.

The chain couples TRBV20-1 to TRBJ2-7; 7 bases are a match to TRBD2. The CDR3 has 15 amino acids. The germline V gene encodes CDR1 DFQATT and CDR2 SNEGSKA (reference sequence). J lost 2 bases, V lost 3 bases, and 10 bases had no gene match. CDR3 region: CSASARAGPAYEQYF. In DNA form, the CDR3 reads TGCAGTGCTAGTGCCCGAGCGGGGCCCGCCTACGAGCAGTACTTC.

The rearrangement joins TRBV7-5 to TRBJ2-4; the D segment call TRBD1 is taken from the table without a DNA check. TRBV7-5 counts as a pseudogene. CDR3 length: 18 amino acids. The CDR3 sequence is CARSLARDRLGTKNIQYF. The CDR3, as DNA: TGTGCCAGAAGCTTAGCTCGGGACAGGTTGGGTACCAAAAACATTCAGTACTTC.

In this sample, this clone turned up many times. This chain links TRBV12-3 or TRBV12-4 with TRBJ1-2; 7 bases match TRBD1. The CDR3 length is 13 residues. J lost 5 bases, V lost 2 bases, and 2 bases had no gene match. CDR3 sequence (DNA): TGTGCCAGCAGTTTATCGGGACAGTATGGCTACACCTTC. Protein product: CASSLSGQYGYTF.

This rearrangement joins TRBV28 to TRBJ1-1; D gene ambiguous. This CDR3 region has 18 residues. Trimming removed 4 bases from V and 5 bases from J, with 26 bases in between. In germline, CDR1 is MDHEN, CDR2 SYDVKM. The CDR3 spells CASSSDGVWSKGPTEAFF. CDR3 nucleotides: TGTGCCAGCAGTTCCGACGGAGTTTGGTCCAAAGGCCCTACTGAAGCTTTCTTT.

The V and J genes are TRBV6-2 or TRBV6-3 and TRBJ2-7; 12 nucleotides align to TRBD2. CDR1 and CDR2 from the germline V gene are MNHEY and SVGEGT. Trimming at V came to 6 bases and at J to 2 bases, leaving 5 bases not matched to a gene. This CDR3 is built from 15 residues. CDR3 region: CASSTLAGGAYEQYF. Written as DNA, the CDR3 is TGTGCCAGCAGCACCCTAGCGGGGGGGGCCTACGAGCAGTACTTC.

This clone was picked up a small number of times. The rearrangement links TRBV19 to TRBJ1-6; tentatively, D is TRBD1 (5 bases). The CDR3 spans 15 residues. Trimming removed 3 bases at V and 5 bases at J, with 11 bases between. Germline values: CDR1 LNHDA, CDR2 SQIVND (reference sequence). CDR3 residues: CASSMGRSNNSPLHF. The CDR3 DNA sequence: TGTGCCAGTAGTATGGGACGGTCAAATAATTCACCCCTCCACTTT.

The DNA of the CDR3 is TGTGCCAGTAGTGTGTACAGGTTTTCCCACGAGCAGTACTTC. Translated, it gives CASSVYRFSHEQYF. The genes are TRBV19 and TRBJ2-7, with D perhaps matching TRBD1 (5 bases). Trimming took 5 bases from V and 5 from J, leaving 16 bases between them. CDR1 is LNHDA, CDR2 SQIVND, per germline (reference sequence). The CDR3 has 14 amino acids.

The chain uses TRBV7-2 and TRBJ2-7, with 14 bases that match TRBD2. The CDR3 sequence is 15 residues long. The germline V gene has CDR1 SGHTA and CDR2 FQGNSA. J gave up 3 bases and V 5 bases, and 3 bases lay outside the gene matches. The CDR3 loop reads CASSPGTSGGYEQYF. In nucleotides, the CDR3 is TGTGCCAGCAGCCCCGGGACTAGCGGGGGCTACGAGCAGTACTTC.

The J gene is TRBJ1-2, the V gene TRBV3-1 (or the pseudogene TRBV3-2); D not resolved. The germline V gene encodes CDR1 LGHDT and CDR2 YNNKEL (reference sequence). CDR3 size: 15 residues. The V and J ends lost 0 bases and 5 bases respectively, with 13 bases between them. The CDR3 nucleotides read TGTGCCAGCAGCCAAGACCCGGGATTGAGTTATGGCTACACCTTC. It yields the protein CASSQDPGLSYGYTF.

The chain has TRBV21-1 and TRBJ2-5; no check of the table's D call, TRBD2, against the DNA was made. TRBV21-1 corresponds to a pseudogene. This CDR3 is built from 13 residues. The CDR3 is CASSKARVETQYF. CDR3 nucleotides: TGTGCCAGCAGCAAAGCGAGGGTTGAGACCCAGTACTTC.